Listed here are 18 T cell receptor beta chains from one sample, sequenced in a study of OX40 agonist ivuxolimab in advanced cancers. Data came from immunoSEQ multiplex PCR; TCRdb stores just in-frame clones and leaves some out. The sample has roughly 80,000 clones, nearly 90% seen once. Sequenced material: CD4+ or CD8+ T cells sorted from blood, taken in a trial of the OX40 agonist ivuxolimab. The source is an adult with an advanced solid tumor such as melanoma, head and neck, liver or kidney cancer.

The CDR3 DNA is TGTGCCAGCAGTAACAGGGGAGTTACTGAAGCTTTCTTT. This sequence encodes CASSNRGVTEAFF. The chain employs TRBV7-9 and TRBJ1-1; 7 nucleotides match TRBD1. The V gene end was trimmed by 6 bases and the J gene end by 5 bases; junction bases not matched to a gene: 6. Germline assignment: CDR1 SEHNR and CDR2 FQNEAQ (reference sequence). The CDR3 covers 13 residues.

This clone was observed once. This sequence joins TRBV30 and TRBJ1-1; D is unclear. V was cut by 1 base and J by 0 bases, with 12 bases left in between. The CDR3 spans 15 residues. The germline CDR1 and CDR2 sequences are GTSNPN and SVGIG (reference sequence). CDR3 amino acids: CAWSAPPALNTEAFF. The CDR3 coding sequence is TGTGCCTGGAGTGCCCCCCCGGCCCTGAACACTGAAGCTTTCTTT.

The chain has TRBV6-5 and TRBJ1-2, with a tentative D call TRBD1 (5 bases). The germline V gene encodes CDR1 MNHEY and CDR2 SVGAGI. The CDR3 extends over 12 amino acids. V was pared by 5 bases and J by 8 bases, with 12 bases between. The CDR3 protein is CASSQGVGGYTF. As DNA, the CDR3 is TGTGCCAGCAGTCAAGGGGTTGGAGGCTACACCTTC.

V is TRBV15 and J is TRBJ1-5, with D unclear. The germline gives CDR1 LNHNV, CDR2 YYDKDF (reference sequence). The CDR3 contains 14 residues. Trimming removed 0 bases at V and 0 bases at J, with 3 bases between. The CDR3 protein is CATSREDSNQPQHF. The CDR3 coding sequence is TGTGCCACCAGCAGAGAAGATAGCAATCAGCCCCAGCATTTT.

The genes are TRBV28 and TRBJ1-1, with 7 bases matching TRBD1. Germline V CDR1 and CDR2: MDHEN, SYDVKM. This CDR3 is 16 amino acids long. Losses at the gene ends were 7 bases for V and 1 base for J; bases not matched to a gene: 12. In DNA form, the CDR3 reads TGTGCCAGCACAGTTGGAGGGGGCGGAGGGAACACTGAAGCTTTCTTT. Residues: CASTVGGGGGNTEAFF.

The V call is TRBV2, the J call TRBJ1-5, with 8 positions matching TRBD1. CDR3 size: 15 residues. The V and J ends lost 5 bases and 0 bases, in that order; junction bases with no gene match: 3. Germline V lookup: CDR1 SNHLY, CDR2 FYNNEI. CDR3 sequence reads: CASSSRGPSNQPQHF. In nucleotides, the CDR3 is TGTGCCAGCAGTTCCAGGGGGCCTAGCAATCAGCCCCAGCATTTT. The variable domain in full, completed from reference TRBV2 and TRBJ1-5, reads EPEVTQTPSHQVTQMGQEVILRCVPISNHLYFYWYRQILGQKVEFLVSFYNNEISEKSEIFDDQFSVERPDGSNFTLKIRSTKLEDSAMYFCASSSRGPSNQPQHFGDGTRLSIL.

This clone was observed a few times. The chain uses TRBV10-3 and TRBJ2-1; D might be TRBD2 (5 bases). V lost 3 bases and J lost 7, with 7 bases in between. The CDR3 is 12 amino acids. Germline values: CDR1 ENHRY, CDR2 SYGVKD. The CDR3 is CAISEWENEQFF. Here the CDR3 DNA reads TGTGCCATCAGTGAATGGGAGAATGAGCAGTTCTTC.

The chain is built from TRBV6-6 and TRBJ1-4; maybe TRBD1 (6 bases). This CDR3 is 14 amino acids long. The germline gives CDR1 MNHNY, CDR2 SVGAGI (reference sequence). V gave up 10 bases and J gave up 6 bases, with 18 bases separating them. In nucleotides, the CDR3 is TGTGCCACCCATCTAGGGGGTGGCGATGAAAAACTGTTTTTT. It codes for CATHLGGGDEKLFF.

The chain recombines TRBV7-6 with TRBJ2-6; D call uncertain. This CDR3 comprises 16 residues. V was clipped by 0 bases and J by 0 bases, with 6 bases between them. CDR1 is SGHVS, CDR2 FNYEAQ, per germline. The CDR3 loop reads CASSLAPDSGANVLTF. CDR3 in DNA: TGTGCCAGCAGCTTAGCGCCGGACTCTGGGGCCAACGTCCTGACTTTC. The full variable domain, rest sourced from reference TRBV7-6 and TRBJ2-6, is GAGVSQSPRYKVTKRGQDVALRCDPISGHVSLYWYRQALGQGPEFLTYFNYEAQQDKSGLPNDRFSAERPEGSISTLTIQRTEQRDSAMYRCASSLAPDSGANVLTFGAGSRLTVL.

The CDR3 coding sequence is TGTGCCAGCAGTGGGCTCCGGGGGGACTCTGGAAACACCATATATTTT. Encoded protein: CASSGLRGDSGNTIYF. V usage is TRBV11-2 and J usage is TRBJ1-3; D may be TRBD1 (5 bases). Germline V gives CDR1 SGHAT, CDR2 FQNNGV. Trimming pared 6 bases from V and 0 bases from J, leaving 15 bases between. The CDR3 consists of 16 residues.

The V call is TRBV19, the J call TRBJ2-5; 7 nucleotides line up with TRBD2. The germline V gene has CDR1 LNHDA and CDR2 SQIVND (reference sequence). With V trimmed by 4 bases and J by 4 bases, 3 bases remained unmatched. This CDR3 has 13 residues. The CDR3: CASSSSGSETQYF. CDR3 in DNA: TGTGCCAGTAGTAGTAGCGGGTCAGAGACCCAGTACTTC. Variable domain in full (rest from reference TRBV19 and TRBJ2-5): DGGITQSPKYLFRKEGQNVTLSCEQNLNHDAMYWYRQDPGQGLRLIYYSQIVNDFQKGDIAEGYSVSREKKESFPLTVTSAQKNPTAFYLCASSSSGSETQYFGPGTRLLVL.

CDR3 sequence: CASNRRGEDGYTF. The CDR3 DNA follows: TGTGCCAGCAATCGCCGTGGGGAAGATGGCTACACCTTC. This sequence joins TRBV6-1 and TRBJ1-2; D is undetermined. Trimming left V 7 bases short and J 6 bases short, with 15 bases between. CDR1 is MNHNS, CDR2 SASEGT, per germline. This CDR3 is 13 amino acids long.

In regard to this clone: Other DNA sequences in the same sample also yield this CDR3. The V and J genes are TRBV5-1 and TRBJ2-2; D not certain. The CDR3 consists of 14 residues. CDR1 is SGHRS and CDR2 is YFSETQ in the germline V gene. V lost 0 bases, J lost 1 base, and 4 bases lay in between. The CDR3 bases are TGCGCCAGCAGCTTGGGACAGAACACCGGGGAGCTGTTTTTT. Amino acids: CASSLGQNTGELFF.

The chain uses TRBV6-1 and TRBJ2-5; either TRBD1 or TRBD2 may supply D (5 bases each). This CDR3 region has 12 residues. CDR1 is MNHNS and CDR2 is SASEGT in the germline V gene. With 10 bases removed from V and 7 bases from J, the gap between germline ends came to 16 bases. In DNA form, the CDR3 reads TGTGCCACCTCGGGACCGCCGGGGACCCAGTACTTC. Its translation is CATSGPPGTQYF.

There are a few counts of this clone. The chain uses TRBV7-8 and TRBJ1-4; no definite D call. This CDR3 has 13 residues. The germline V gene encodes CDR1 SGHVS and CDR2 FQNEAQ. V was pared by 3 bases and J by 7 bases, with 9 bases between. CDR3 DNA: TGTGCCAGCAGCTTGGGCAGGACTGAAAAACTGTTTTTT. Its protein is CASSLGRTEKLFF.

The rearrangement uses TRBV25-1 and TRBJ1-2, with D possibly TRBD1 on 5 matching bases. CDR1 MGHDK and CDR2 SYGVNS come from the germline V gene. The CDR3 is made up of 12 amino acids. The V end was cut by 6 bases, the J end by 6 bases, with 11 bases between. The CDR3 sequence is CASSLRGDGYTF. The DNA for the CDR3 is TGTGCCAGCAGCCTACGAGGGGATGGCTACACCTTC.

The J gene is TRBJ1-1, the V gene TRBV15; D is unresolved. Trimming left V 6 bases short and J 6 bases short, with 8 bases between. CDR1 and CDR2 (germline): LNHNV, YYDKDF (reference sequence). The CDR3 sequence is 11 residues long. CDR3 coding DNA: TGTGCCACCAGAGAGTACGCTGAAGCTTTCTTT. As protein: CATREYAEAFF.

V is TRBV18 and J is TRBJ2-3, with 12 positions matching TRBD2. Germline CDR1 and CDR2: KGHSH and LQKENI. Germline trimming cut 2 bases from V and 2 bases from J; bases unmatched to any gene: 2. The CDR3 totals 16 residues. CDR3 DNA sequence: TGTGCCAGCTCACCAGGACTAGCGGGAACCACAGATACGCAGTATTTT. As protein: CASSPGLAGTTDTQYF.